A single T cell receptor beta chain is shown here with its context. The source of the sample is a study of blood T cell repertoires in COVID-19. Study summary: Sites across the United States, Italy and Spain contributed samples from acute and convalescent COVID-19. PBMCs, B-cell-depleted T cells, or T cells were the source of the cDNA or gDNA that made up the material.

Looked up from germline, CDR1 is WNHNN and CDR2 is SYGVQD (reference sequence). This CDR3 has 13 amino acids. Trimming removed 3 bases from V and 2 bases from J, with 7 bases in between. Original data processing: Estimation of nucleated cell counts was performed using reference gene primer amplification. The data were produced by immunoSEQ multiplex PCR, yet TCRdb's version contains in-frame clones alone and is incomplete. That table furnishes V, J and clone size, whereas the DNA furnished D and trimming. The table includes fewer than 100,000 clones, 90% to 95% detected once. V gene TRBV10-1 combines with J gene TRBJ1-2; D remains ambiguous. The sample comprised peripheral blood. This TCR was recovered from a woman aged 45 to 65 in a cohort sampled during active COVID-19. CDR3 sequence: CASSEHRNYGYTF. CDR3 coding DNA: TGCGCCAGCAGTGAACACCGAAACTATGGCTACACCTTC.